Listed below are T cell receptor beta chains from one sample, sequenced in a study of Graves' ophthalmopathy and Graves' hyperthyroidism. TCRdb re-derived calls from the multiplex PCR reads in MiXCR, one entry per CDR3 protein. This table holds about 600,000 distinct CDR3 sequences, less than 45% found once. The specimen sequenced was peripheral blood or thyroid tissue (not recorded which). The origin of the receptors is an adult man with Graves' hyperthyroidism. Each CDR3 is given with its conserved first and last residue. Each record gives: J gene, clone size, D gene, V gene, CDR3 DNA, CDR3 protein. The D gene is left open where the match is weak. For some rows the clone size is stated as once, few or many, or as a class when expanded; others skip it.

j_gene: TRBJ2-3; abundance: -; d_gene: TRBD1; v_gene: TRBV25-1; CDR3nt: TGTGCCAGCAGTATCCGGGACAGGCCCACAGATACGCAGTATTTT; CDR3aa: CASSIRDRPTDTQYF
j_gene: TRBJ1-4; abundance: few; d_gene: -; v_gene: TRBV5-4; CDR3nt: TGTGCCAGCAGCATTAGACAGAGCTCCCATGAAAAACTGTTTTTT; CDR3aa: CASSIRQSSHEKLFF
j_gene: TRBJ2-5; abundance: -; d_gene: -; v_gene: TRBV16; CDR3nt: TGTGCCAGCAGCCGGGACACCCAAGGGACCCAGTACTTC; CDR3aa: CASSRDTQGTQYF
j_gene: TRBJ2-1; abundance: -; d_gene: TRBD1; v_gene: TRBV7-3; CDR3nt: TGTGCCAGCAGCTCGCGACAGGGTCAGGTCTACAATGAGCAGTTCTTC; CDR3aa: CASSSRQGQVYNEQFF
j_gene: TRBJ1-2; abundance: -; d_gene: TRBD1; v_gene: TRBV10-3; CDR3nt: TGTGCCATCAGTGAACAGACAGGGGATGGCTACACCTTC; CDR3aa: CAISEQTGDGYTF
j_gene: TRBJ2-5; abundance: -; d_gene: TRBD2; v_gene: TRBV7-9; CDR3nt: TGTGCCAGCAGATTTATAGCGGGGGAAGAGACCCAGTACTTC; CDR3aa: CASRFIAGEETQYF
j_gene: TRBJ1-5; abundance: many; d_gene: TRBD1; v_gene: TRBV6-1; CDR3nt: TGTGCCAGCAGTGACGGGGGGACAGGGAATCAGCCCCAGCATTTT; CDR3aa: CASSDGGTGNQPQHF
j_gene: TRBJ2-7; abundance: -; d_gene: -; v_gene: TRBV20-1; CDR3nt: TGCAGTGCTAGGGGCAGGGGAAGATACGAGCAGTACTTC; CDR3aa: CSARGRGRYEQYF
j_gene: TRBJ1-2; abundance: many; d_gene: -; v_gene: TRBV20-1; CDR3nt: TGCAGTGCTAGGGCGCCAGATACTAACTATGGCTACACCTTC; CDR3aa: CSARAPDTNYGYTF
j_gene: TRBJ2-7; abundance: -; d_gene: -; v_gene: TRBV5-1; CDR3nt: TGCGTCAGCAGCTTGGCAGGGAGCTCCTACGAGCAGTACTTC; CDR3aa: CVSSLAGSSYEQYF
j_gene: TRBJ2-5; abundance: many; d_gene: -; v_gene: TRBV11-2; CDR3nt: TGTGCCAGCAGCTTAGCGGACACTCAAGAGACCCAGTACTTC; CDR3aa: CASSLADTQETQYF
j_gene: TRBJ2-7; abundance: many; d_gene: -; v_gene: TRBV18; CDR3nt: TGTGCCAGCTCACCTCGAGGGAGGAATGACGAGCAGTACTTC; CDR3aa: CASSPRGRNDEQYF
j_gene: TRBJ1-2; abundance: -; d_gene: TRBD1; v_gene: TRBV14; CDR3nt: TGTGCCAGCTCCGGGACAGGGCTGGGCTACACCTTC; CDR3aa: CASSGTGLGYTF
j_gene: TRBJ1-4; abundance: many; d_gene: TRBD1; v_gene: TRBV20-1; CDR3nt: TGCAGTGCTAGAGAGACAGGGGCTAATGAAAAACTGTTTTTT; CDR3aa: CSARETGANEKLFF
j_gene: TRBJ1-5; abundance: many; d_gene: -; v_gene: TRBV7-8; CDR3nt: TGTGCCAGCAGCTTAGGGGGGGCAACCAATCAGCCCCAGCATTTT; CDR3aa: CASSLGGATNQPQHF
j_gene: TRBJ2-3; abundance: -; d_gene: TRBD2; v_gene: TRBV9; CDR3nt: TGTGCCAGCAGCGTGCTCTCCGGGGGGTTAGATACGCAGTATTTT; CDR3aa: CASSVLSGGLDTQYF
j_gene: TRBJ2-7; abundance: -; d_gene: TRBD2; v_gene: TRBV19; CDR3nt: TGTGCCAGTAGTATACTAGCGGGAGACGAGCAGTACTTC; CDR3aa: CASSILAGDEQYF
j_gene: TRBJ1-5; abundance: once; d_gene: TRBD1; v_gene: TRBV19; CDR3nt: TGTGCCAGTAGGGACAGGGAAAATCAGCCCCAGCATTTT; CDR3aa: CASRDRENQPQHF
j_gene: TRBJ2-3; abundance: -; d_gene: -; v_gene: TRBV20-1; CDR3nt: TGCAGTGCTAGTAAGCTAATTGGCTTCACAGATACGCAGTATTTT; CDR3aa: CSASKLIGFTDTQYF
j_gene: TRBJ1-4; abundance: few; d_gene: -; v_gene: TRBV28; CDR3nt: TGTGCCAGCAGTTCTGGCGGGGCGGCGGAAATCGGGAAACTGTTTTTT; CDR3aa: CASSSGGAAEIGKLFF
j_gene: TRBJ2-7; abundance: -; d_gene: TRBD2; v_gene: TRBV28; CDR3nt: TGTGCCAGCAGTTCTACTAGCGCATTCTACGAGCAGTACTTC; CDR3aa: CASSSTSAFYEQYF
j_gene: TRBJ1-1; abundance: many; d_gene: -; v_gene: TRBV3-1; CDR3nt: TGTGCCAGCAGCCAAGGGTTGTCTGAAGCTTTCTTT; CDR3aa: CASSQGLSEAFF
j_gene: TRBJ2-5; abundance: many; d_gene: TRBD2; v_gene: TRBV24-1; CDR3nt: TGTGCCACCAGTGTCGGCGGTGGGACTAGCGGGATTGCGGGCCAAGAGACCCAGTACTTC; CDR3aa: CATSVGGGTSGIAGQETQYF
j_gene: TRBJ2-5; abundance: once; d_gene: TRBD1; v_gene: TRBV7-9; CDR3nt: TGTGCCAGCAGCTTACTCCAGGACAGGAGGACCCAGTACTTC; CDR3aa: CASSLLQDRRTQYF
j_gene: TRBJ2-7; abundance: few; d_gene: TRBD1; v_gene: TRBV11-2; CDR3nt: TGTGCCAGCAGCTTAGGACACAGGGGCTACGGGCAGTACTTC; CDR3aa: CASSLGHRGYGQYF
j_gene: TRBJ2-6; abundance: many; d_gene: -; v_gene: TRBV2; CDR3nt: TGTGCCAGCAGTGACGGTATACGGGGTGCCGGGGCCAACGTCCTGACTTTC; CDR3aa: CASSDGIRGAGANVLTF
j_gene: TRBJ2-7; abundance: once; d_gene: -; v_gene: TRBV15; CDR3nt: TGTGCCACCAGCAGCTTGGAAGGCAGTGACGAGCAGTACTTC; CDR3aa: CATSSLEGSDEQYF
j_gene: TRBJ1-5; abundance: many; d_gene: TRBD1; v_gene: TRBV5-8; CDR3nt: TGTGCCAGCAGCGCTATCCCGGGACAGGGGAATCAGCCCCAGCATTTT; CDR3aa: CASSAIPGQGNQPQHF